The entry that follows covers one TCR beta chain sequence. Its antigen is not identified. CDR3 size: 13 residues. Trimming stripped 2 bases from V and 9 bases from J, with 13 bases between. One entry per CDR3 protein, called by TCRdb with MiXCR from the 5' RACE reads. The sample holds tens of thousands of distinct CDR3 sequences, about 14% seen once. The data were obtained in a study of early T cells in non-severe SARS-CoV-2 infection. Study-level background: Sequencing input comprised bulk RNA from unsorted whole blood; chain pairing was not available.

Overall study findings and caveats: VDJdb matching, biased toward anti-spike CD8 responses, missed private and CD4 specificities.

This TCR derives from an adult who was a healthcare worker with PCR-confirmed SARS-CoV-2 infection or an uninfected control (not recorded which). Sequencing used whole blood. The chain has TRBV12-3 or TRBV12-4 and TRBJ2-5, with D unresolved. This chain's CDR3 is CASSLLVYGAQYF. The CDR3, as DNA: TGTGCCAGCAGTTTATTAGTGTATGGGGCCCAGTACTTC.